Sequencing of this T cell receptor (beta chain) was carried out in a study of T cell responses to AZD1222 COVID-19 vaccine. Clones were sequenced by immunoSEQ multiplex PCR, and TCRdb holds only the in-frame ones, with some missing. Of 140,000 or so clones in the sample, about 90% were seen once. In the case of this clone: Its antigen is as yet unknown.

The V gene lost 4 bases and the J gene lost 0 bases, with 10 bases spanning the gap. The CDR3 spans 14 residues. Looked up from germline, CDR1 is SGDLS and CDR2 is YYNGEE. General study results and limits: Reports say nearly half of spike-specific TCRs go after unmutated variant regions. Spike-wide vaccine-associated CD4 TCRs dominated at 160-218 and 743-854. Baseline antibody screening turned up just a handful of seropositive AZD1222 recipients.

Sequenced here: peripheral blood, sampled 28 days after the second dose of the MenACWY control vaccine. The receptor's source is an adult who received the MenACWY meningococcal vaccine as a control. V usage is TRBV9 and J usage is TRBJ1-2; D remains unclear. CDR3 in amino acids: CASSPARANYGYTF. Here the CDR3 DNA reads TGTGCCAGCAGCCCGGCCAGAGCTAACTATGGCTACACCTTC.